These 5 T cell receptor beta chains were all obtained from the same sample, sequenced in a study of PD-1 blockade in classical Hodgkin lymphoma. Each and every patient relapsed after autologous stem cell transplantation, and patients got differing brentuximab vedotin exposure. The table came from immunoSEQ multiplex PCR; TCRdb's copy has only in-frame clones and leaves some out. The top ten clones hold about 10% of a sample with about 90,000 clones, roughly 89% of them seen once. The starting material was peripheral blood mononuclear cells (PBMCs), obtained before the second cycle of nivolumab. All receptors come from a human donor with classical Hodgkin lymphoma.

The chain recombines TRBV18 with TRBJ2-5, with D perhaps matching TRBD1 (6 bases). CDR3 size: 14 residues. CDR1 is KGHSH, CDR2 LQKENI, per germline. V shed 6 bases and J shed 2 bases, with 13 bases lying between them. The DNA of the CDR3 is TGTGCCAGCTCCTTCCAGGGGAAACAAGAGACCCAGTACTTC. Amino acid sequence: CASSFQGKQETQYF.

This rearrangement joins TRBV2 to TRBJ2-2; D remains unclear. The V end lost 7 bases, the J end lost 5 bases, and 11 bases lay between the germline ends. Germline lookup yields CDR1 SNHLY and CDR2 FYNNEI. The CDR3 extends over 13 amino acids. The CDR3 is CASNLLGTGELFF. CDR3 sequence (DNA): TGTGCCAGCAACCTATTGGGGACCGGGGAGCTGTTTTTT.

The chain has TRBV4-2 and TRBJ2-7; TRBD2 agrees at 8 bases. This CDR3 has 15 amino acids. V lost 1 base and J lost 6; bases outside the gene matches: 8. Per germline, CDR1 LGHNA and CDR2 YNFKEQ. The CDR3 bases are TGTGCCAGCAGCCAAGCGGCTCGGGAGGGAGGCGAGCAGTACTTC. This translates into CASSQAAREGGEQYF.

The CDR3 loop reads CASSQSLAGLYEQYF. CDR3 coding DNA: TGCGCCAGCAGCCAAAGTCTAGCGGGATTATACGAGCAGTACTTC. This chain connects TRBV4-1 to TRBJ2-7; 9 bases are shared with TRBD2. V gave up 2 bases and J gave up 4 bases; unmatched junction bases: 6. Germline V lookup: CDR1 MGHRA, CDR2 YSYEKL. The CDR3 spans 15 residues.

This sequence joins TRBV6-1 and TRBJ1-1; D uncertain. Per the germline V gene, CDR1 is MNHNS and CDR2 is SASEGT. Trimming removed 0 bases at V and 7 bases at J, with 3 bases between. The CDR3 is 11 amino acids. The CDR3 here is CASSEAIEAFF. In DNA form, the CDR3 reads TGTGCCAGCAGTGAAGCGATTGAAGCTTTCTTT.